The rows below give T cell receptor beta chains drawn from one sample of a study of neurological immune-mediated disorders. TCRdb called the 5' RACE reads again in MiXCR, with one record for every CDR3 protein. The sample has 35,000 to 45,000 distinct CDR3 sequences; 3% to 3.5% are singletons. Material: PBMCs. These receptors came from a woman aged 55-70 years with multiple sclerosis. Both conserved end residues are part of each CDR3. D genes are given only for firm matches. Size is stated for part of the rows, as once, few or many counts, or as a class when the clone is expanded.

abundance: NA; len: 14; j_gene: TRBJ1-3; d_gene: NA; v_gene: TRBV18; CDR3nt: TGTGCCAGCTCACCCGACGGTTCTGGAAACACCATATATTTT; CDR3aa: CASSPDGSGNTIYF
abundance: many; len: 15; j_gene: TRBJ1-5; d_gene: NA; v_gene: TRBV12-3/TRBV12-4; CDR3nt: TGTGCCAGCAGTTTAAAAGGGGCGAGCAATCAGCCCCAGCATTTT; CDR3aa: CASSLKGASNQPQHF
abundance: many; len: 17; j_gene: TRBJ2-5; d_gene: TRBD2; v_gene: TRBV5-1; CDR3nt: TGCGCCAGCAGCTTGGCTGGGGGGACTAGAAAACAAGAGACCCAGTACTTC; CDR3aa: CASSLAGGTRKQETQYF
abundance: many; len: 16; j_gene: TRBJ1-5; d_gene: NA; v_gene: TRBV12-3/TRBV12-4; CDR3nt: TGTGCCAGCAGCTATGGGGGGGCGTGGAGCAATCAGCCCCAGCATTTT; CDR3aa: CASSYGGAWSNQPQHF
abundance: many; len: 11; j_gene: TRBJ2-7; d_gene: NA; v_gene: TRBV12-3/TRBV12-4; CDR3nt: TGTGCCAGCACTTCATCTTACGAGCAGTACTTC; CDR3aa: CASTSSYEQYF
abundance: many; len: 15; j_gene: TRBJ1-2; d_gene: NA; v_gene: TRBV7-8; CDR3nt: TGTGCCAGCAGCTTCCTCAGGGAGGGAGTGTCTGGCTACACCTTC; CDR3aa: CASSFLREGVSGYTF
abundance: many; len: 17; j_gene: TRBJ2-1; d_gene: TRBD2; v_gene: TRBV24-1; CDR3nt: TGTGCCACCAGTTCAACTAGCGGGGGGGCCTCCTACAATGAGCAGTTCTTC; CDR3aa: CATSSTSGGASYNEQFF
abundance: many; len: 14; j_gene: TRBJ2-7; d_gene: NA; v_gene: TRBV5-1; CDR3nt: TGCGCCAGCAGAGGTCTGGGTCCCTCCCACGAGCAGTACTTC; CDR3aa: CASRGLGPSHEQYF
abundance: medium-sized; len: 15; j_gene: TRBJ2-3; d_gene: NA; v_gene: TRBV20-1; CDR3nt: TGCAGTGCTAGGACGTCGGGACATCCGACAGATACGCAGTATTTT; CDR3aa: CSARTSGHPTDTQYF
abundance: many; len: 14; j_gene: TRBJ1-5; d_gene: NA; v_gene: TRBV7-2; CDR3nt: TGTGCCAGCAGCTTAGATATCAGGAATCAGCCCCAGCATTTT; CDR3aa: CASSLDIRNQPQHF
abundance: many; len: 13; j_gene: TRBJ2-5; d_gene: NA; v_gene: TRBV5-8; CDR3nt: TGTGCCAGCAGCTTGGGGGGACAAGAGACCCAGTACTTC; CDR3aa: CASSLGGQETQYF
abundance: many; len: 17; j_gene: TRBJ1-3; d_gene: NA; v_gene: TRBV18; CDR3nt: TGTGCCAGCTCGCCCCTCCCCGGACAGAGCTCTGGAAACACCATATATTTT; CDR3aa: CASSPLPGQSSGNTIYF
abundance: many; len: 13; j_gene: TRBJ1-2; d_gene: TRBD1; v_gene: TRBV18; CDR3nt: TGTGCCAGCTCACCAGGGACAGGGAATGGCTACACCTTC; CDR3aa: CASSPGTGNGYTF
abundance: NA; len: 14; j_gene: TRBJ2-3; d_gene: NA; v_gene: TRBV20-1; CDR3nt: TGCAGTGCTCACGGGGCGACCCAAACAGATACGCAGTATTTT; CDR3aa: CSAHGATQTDTQYF
abundance: many; len: 14; j_gene: TRBJ1-2; d_gene: TRBD1; v_gene: TRBV13; CDR3nt: TGTGCCAGCAGCGACAGGGGGCGCGGGTATGGCTACACCTTC; CDR3aa: CASSDRGRGYGYTF
abundance: many; len: 15; j_gene: TRBJ1-1; d_gene: TRBD1; v_gene: TRBV5-1; CDR3nt: TGCGCCAGCAGCTTGGGGGACAGGGCTGGGACTGAAGCTTTCTTT; CDR3aa: CASSLGDRAGTEAFF
abundance: many; len: 16; j_gene: TRBJ2-2; d_gene: NA; v_gene: TRBV20-1; CDR3nt: TGCAGTGCCCCCCCGCCTGGGGGAGCGAACACCGGGGAGCTGTTTTTT; CDR3aa: CSAPPPGGANTGELFF
abundance: many; len: 12; j_gene: TRBJ2-1; d_gene: NA; v_gene: TRBV20-1; CDR3nt: TGCAGTGCCCCGTGGGGGGGCGATGAGCAGTTCTTC; CDR3aa: CSAPWGGDEQFF
abundance: few; len: 13; j_gene: TRBJ1-5; d_gene: TRBD1; v_gene: TRBV20-1; CDR3nt: TGCAGTGCTTCGACAGGGATCAATAAGACCCAGAATTTT; CDR3aa: CSASTGINKTQNF
abundance: many; len: 14; j_gene: TRBJ2-5; d_gene: TRBD1; v_gene: TRBV18; CDR3nt: TGTGCCAGCTCACAACAGGGGATCGGCGAGACCCAGTACTTC; CDR3aa: CASSQQGIGETQYF
abundance: medium-sized; len: 12; j_gene: TRBJ1-1; d_gene: NA; v_gene: TRBV20-1; CDR3nt: TGCAGTGCTGGCGGGGGTGGCACTGAAGCTTTCTTT; CDR3aa: CSAGGGGTEAFF
abundance: NA; len: 14; j_gene: TRBJ1-2; d_gene: NA; v_gene: TRBV7-8; CDR3nt: TGTGCCAGCAGCCTCAGACCGCTAGGCTATGGCTACACCTTC; CDR3aa: CASSLRPLGYGYTF
abundance: many; len: 13; j_gene: TRBJ1-1; d_gene: NA; v_gene: TRBV12-3/TRBV12-4; CDR3nt: TGTGCCAGCAGTCTCTTGACGAGCACTGAAGCTTTCTTT; CDR3aa: CASSLLTSTEAFF
abundance: many; len: 15; j_gene: TRBJ2-1; d_gene: NA; v_gene: TRBV5-5; CDR3nt: TGTGCCAGCAGCCTCAGGGTATCGTACTACAATGAGCAGTTCTTC; CDR3aa: CASSLRVSYYNEQFF
abundance: many; len: 17; j_gene: TRBJ1-1; d_gene: NA; v_gene: TRBV5-1; CDR3nt: TGCGCCAGCAGCTTGAGATTGGACCCGATGCCGAACACTGAAGCTTTCTTT; CDR3aa: CASSLRLDPMPNTEAFF